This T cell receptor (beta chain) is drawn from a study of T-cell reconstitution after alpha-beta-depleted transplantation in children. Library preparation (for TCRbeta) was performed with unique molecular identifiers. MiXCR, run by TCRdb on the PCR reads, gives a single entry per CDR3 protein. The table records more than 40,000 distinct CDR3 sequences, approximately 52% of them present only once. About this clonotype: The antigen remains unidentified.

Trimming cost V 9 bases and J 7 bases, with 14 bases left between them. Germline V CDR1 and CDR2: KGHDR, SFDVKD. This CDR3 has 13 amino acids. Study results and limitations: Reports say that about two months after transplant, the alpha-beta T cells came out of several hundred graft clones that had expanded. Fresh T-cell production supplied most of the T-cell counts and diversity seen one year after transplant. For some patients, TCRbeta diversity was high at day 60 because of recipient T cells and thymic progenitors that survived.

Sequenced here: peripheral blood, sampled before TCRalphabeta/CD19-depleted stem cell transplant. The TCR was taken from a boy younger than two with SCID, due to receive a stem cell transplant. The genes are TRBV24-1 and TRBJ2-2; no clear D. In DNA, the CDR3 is TGTGCCACCTTTTATTTAAGGAGCGGGGAGCTGTTTTTT. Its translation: CATFYLRSGELFF.